The 11 T cell receptor beta chains presented below share a single source sample, sequenced in a study of cytomegalovirus exposure and HLA in healthy donors. PCR employed 60 Vbeta and 13 Jbeta primers. Using immunoSEQ multiplex PCR, the repertoire was profiled, and TCRdb retains in-frame clones only, with some absent. This table holds approximately 160,000 clones, approximately 67% found once. Sequences were obtained from PBMCs. The source of these receptors is a woman under 30 in good health and CMV-seropositive.

The chain combines TRBV5-8 with TRBJ2-2; D might be TRBD2 (5 bases). Trimming removed 1 base from V and 1 base from J, with 14 bases in between. The CDR3 is 17 residues long. Germline loops: CDR1 SGHTS, CDR2 YDEGEE. CDR3 sequence: CASSLFVQRRNTGELFF. The CDR3 nucleotides are TGTGCCAGCAGCTTGTTCGTTCAGCGGAGGAACACCGGGGAGCTGTTTTTT.

The table lists this clone with a few counts. The chain employs TRBV18 and TRBJ1-5; D remains unclear. Trimming removed 3 bases at V and 2 bases at J, with 14 bases between. Germline CDR1 is KGHSH and CDR2 is LQKENI. CDR3 length: 16 residues. The CDR3 reads CASSPIEGGGNQPQHF. The CDR3 coding sequence is TGTGCCAGCTCACCTATCGAGGGAGGAGGCAATCAGCCCCAGCATTTT. Full variable domain (remainder filled in from reference TRBV18 and TRBJ1-5): NAGVMQNPRHLVRRRGQEARLRCSPMKGHSHVYWYRQLPEEGLKFMVYLQKENIIDESGMPKERFSAEFPKEGPSILRIQQVVRGDSAAYFCASSPIEGGGNQPQHFGDGTRLSIL.

The CDR3 region is CASSEGAGSRYEQYF. The CDR3 DNA follows: TGTGCCAGCAGCGAGGGGGCCGGGTCCAGATACGAGCAGTACTTC. The gene calls are TRBV9 and TRBJ2-7; 7 positions agree with TRBD1. CDR1 and CDR2 (germline): SGDLS, YYNGEE. The length of the CDR3 is 15 residues. After removal of 3 bases from V and 4 bases from J, the junction contained 10 bases not matched to a gene.

The chain links TRBV6-5 to TRBJ2-3; D is unresolved. Germline V gives CDR1 MNHEY, CDR2 SVGAGI. V lost 6 bases and J 0 bases, leaving 4 bases between the germline ends. This CDR3 is built from 12 residues. The CDR3 loop reads CASRGSTDTQYF. The CDR3 DNA follows: TGTGCCAGCAGGGGCAGCACAGATACGCAGTATTTT.

The chain is built from TRBV28 and TRBJ2-7; the match to TRBD2 covers 13 bases. The ends lost 5 bases at V and 5 bases at J; junction bases unmatched: 3. The CDR3 is made up of 14 amino acids. Per germline, CDR1 MDHEN and CDR2 SYDVKM. CDR3 DNA: TGTGCCAGCAGTACCGGGACTAGCGGGGACGAGCAGTACTTC. Translating gives CASSTGTSGDEQYF.

Comment on this clone: Different DNA sequences within this sample yield the same CDR3. The rearrangement links TRBV5-1 to TRBJ1-2; 8 bases fit TRBD1. Germline values: CDR1 SGHRS, CDR2 YFSETQ. V lost 4 bases, J lost 7 bases, and 6 bases stayed unmatched. The CDR3 runs to 13 residues. The CDR3 loop is CASSRDRGGGYTF. CDR3 nucleotides: TGCGCCAGCAGCCGCGACAGGGGTGGTGGCTACACCTTC.

This rearrangement joins TRBV19 to TRBJ2-1; the D gene is possibly TRBD2 (6 bases). Germline V gene sequence: CDR1 LNHDA, CDR2 SQIVND (reference sequence). This CDR3 has 17 amino acids. Between the trimmed V and J ends, which lost 2 bases and 2 bases, there was a span of 16 bases. The CDR3 nucleotides are TGTGCCAGTAGTATAAATGTAGGGACTCCCACCTACAATGAGCAGTTCTTC. Its protein product is CASSINVGTPTYNEQFF. Drawing the rest from reference TRBV19 and TRBJ2-1, the complete variable domain is DGGITQSPKYLFRKEGQNVTLSCEQNLNHDAMYWYRQDPGQGLRLIYYSQIVNDFQKGDIAEGYSVSREKKESFPLTVTSAQKNPTAFYLCASSINVGTPTYNEQFFGPGTRLTVL.

This chain links TRBV19 with TRBJ2-4, with TRBD1 as a possible D gene (6 bases). The germline V gene encodes CDR1 LNHDA and CDR2 SQIVND (reference sequence). This CDR3 spans 16 amino acids. Trimming removed 6 bases from V and 6 bases from J, with 21 bases in between. CDR3 in amino acids: CASSSQQGLGRNIQYF. The CDR3, as DNA: TGTGCCAGTAGCTCCCAACAGGGCCTTGGGAGAAACATTCAGTACTTC.

This chain links TRBV5-1 with TRBJ2-3; the D gene is possibly TRBD1 (6 bases). The V end was cut by 0 bases, the J end by 2 bases, with 13 bases between. The germline CDR1 and CDR2 sequences are SGHRS and YFSETQ. The CDR3 consists of 16 residues. The CDR3 region is CASSLAWGQDTDTQYF. In nucleotides, the CDR3 is TGCGCCAGCAGCTTGGCCTGGGGACAAGACACAGATACGCAGTATTTT. Full variable domain (missing parts from reference TRBV5-1 and TRBJ2-3): KAGVTQTPRYLIKTRGQQVTLSCSPISGHRSVSWYQQTPGQGLQFLFEYFSETQRNKGNFPGRFSGRQFSNSRSEMNVSTLELGDSALYLCASSLAWGQDTDTQYFGPGTRLTVL.

The gene calls are TRBV28 and TRBJ1-2; D ambiguous. CDR1 and CDR2 (germline): MDHEN, SYDVKM. The CDR3 covers 13 residues. V was clipped by 6 bases and J by 3 bases, with 11 bases between them. CDR3 loop: CASRTTIDYGYTF. In DNA form, the CDR3 reads TGTGCCAGCAGGACGACAATTGACTATGGCTACACCTTC.

The chain uses TRBV5-6 and TRBJ2-7; 8 positions agree with TRBD2. CDR1 and CDR2 from the germline V gene are SGHDT and YYEEEE. J gave up 5 bases and V 4 bases, and 8 bases lay outside the gene matches. The CDR3 covers 14 residues. The CDR3 loop reads CASSVKREYHEQYF. In DNA, the CDR3 is TGTGCCAGCAGCGTGAAGCGGGAGTACCACGAGCAGTACTTC.